A selection of T cell receptor beta chains follows, all from one sample in a study of cytomegalovirus exposure and HLA in healthy donors. The repertoire was sequenced with immunoSEQ multiplex PCR; TCRdb's copy has only in-frame clones and lacks some. The sample consists of around 200,000 clones, about 86% of them appearing once. Sequencing was performed on PBMCs. The receptors originated from a woman younger than 30 in good health and CMV-seronegative. CDR3s include the opening cysteine and the closing phenylalanine or tryptophan.

V: TRBV2; J: TRBJ1-5; CDR3: CASSEAGRNQPQHF
V: TRBV4-1; J: TRBJ2-1; CDR3: CASSQDSRSYNEQFF
V: TRBV7-6; J: TRBJ2-2; CDR3: CASSSLAGGPIGSGELFF
V: TRBV6-6; J: TRBJ2-3; CDR3: CASSYGTSVGADTQYF
V: TRBV27; J: TRBJ1-5; CDR3: CASAYGTASDQPQHF
V: TRBV5-4; J: TRBJ2-2; CDR3: CASSLVEQYTGELFF
V: TRBV2; J: TRBJ2-1; CDR3: CASSSLSSGSYNEQFF
V: TRBV27; J: TRBJ1-4; CDR3: CASSPPRIPNEKLFF
V: TRBV6-1; J: TRBJ2-3; CDR3: CASGDRKYTDTQYF
V: TRBV10-3; J: TRBJ2-1; CDR3: CAISEDQRIYNEQFF
V: TRBV9; J: TRBJ1-2; CDR3: CASSTQQGYGYTF
V: TRBV30; J: TRBJ1-2; CDR3: CAWGIGVGYGYTF
V: TRBV4-2; J: TRBJ2-7; CDR3: CASSEGQGAYEQYF
V: TRBV27; J: TRBJ2-7; CDR3: CASSPLLTGSYEQYF
V: TRBV30; J: TRBJ1-5; CDR3: CAWNQQGGGSQPQHF
V: TRBV5-1; J: TRBJ2-7; CDR3: CASSLYTSRQGRYEQYF
V: TRBV25-1; J: TRBJ2-1; CDR3: CASSEPHPSAEQFF
V: TRBV11-2; J: TRBJ2-7; CDR3: CASSISLAGSYEQYF
V: TRBV19; J: TRBJ2-7; CDR3: CASSIPRGTGTHEQYF
V: TRBV5-1; J: TRBJ1-1; CDR3: CASSLTGGADTEAFF
V: TRBV6-5; J: TRBJ1-3; CDR3: CAGAGAGNTIYF
V: TRBV6-6; J: TRBJ2-2; CDR3: CASSRENTGELFF
V: TRBV7-9; J: TRBJ2-4; CDR3: CASSPTGEWDIQYF
V: TRBV14; J: TRBJ2-2; CDR3: CASSRNDRANTGELFF
V: TRBV2; J: TRBJ2-2; CDR3: CASSNTAGELFF
V: TRBV4-1; J: TRBJ1-4; CDR3: CASSQVGTGGEKLFF
V: TRBV28; J: TRBJ2-3; CDR3: CASSLFDFRTPREDTQYF
V: TRBV7-2; J: TRBJ2-7; CDR3: CASSLGAGPYEQYF
V: TRBV2; J: TRBJ2-5; CDR3: CASIPMGGLSETQYF
V: TRBV28; J: TRBJ2-5; CDR3: CAIQAGGIQETQYF
V: TRBV2; J: TRBJ2-1; CDR3: CASSEKGGIGYNEQFF
V: TRBV9; J: TRBJ2-1; CDR3: CASSPHGQPDNEQFF
V: TRBV29-1; J: TRBJ2-5; CDR3: CSVDGSSGPQETQYF
V: TRBV9; J: TRBJ2-7; CDR3: CASSAVGVAEHYEQYF
V: TRBV30; J: TRBJ2-7; CDR3: CAWNYGTSGSYEQYF
V: TRBV10-3; J: TRBJ1-2; CDR3: CAISGGENYGYTF
V: TRBV27; J: TRBJ2-3; CDR3: CASRGAGVVDTQYF
V: TRBV27; J: TRBJ1-5; CDR3: CASSLTGFQPQHF
V: TRBV5-8; J: TRBJ2-1; CDR3: CASSYPAGWSERGNEQFF
V: TRBV13; J: TRBJ2-1; CDR3: CASSLISYSGTAYNEQFF
V: TRBV4-2; J: TRBJ2-1; CDR3: CASSQDPRTGDYNEQFF
V: TRBV19; J: TRBJ1-5; CDR3: CASSRQDYQPQHF
V: TRBV27; J: TRBJ2-5; CDR3: CASSLLSNPGLAGGETQYF
V: TRBV27; J: TRBJ2-1; CDR3: CASSPPSAGYNEQFF
V: TRBV25-1; J: TRBJ1-4; CDR3: CASSEARGIEKLFF
V: TRBV28; J: TRBJ2-7; CDR3: CASSFNAARGDSYEQYF
V: TRBV27; J: TRBJ2-7; CDR3: CASSALPQGPSYEQYF
V: TRBV2; J: TRBJ2-1; CDR3: CASSWTYSYNEQFF
V: TRBV5-6; J: TRBJ1-1; CDR3: CASSLAGENTEAFF
V: TRBV7-9; J: TRBJ2-7; CDR3: CASSPSGTSPSYEQYF
V: TRBV6-1; J: TRBJ2-7; CDR3: CASRMTGVIYEQYF
V: TRBV7-3; J: TRBJ1-1; CDR3: CASSWTESAEAFF
V: TRBV7-9; J: TRBJ2-1; CDR3: CASSSTGSPYNEQFF
V: TRBV27; J: TRBJ2-7; CDR3: CASTGTGRREQYF
V: TRBV6-6; J: TRBJ2-2; CDR3: CASSYEAANTGELFF
V: TRBV7-2; J: TRBJ2-7; CDR3: CASSLERESHEQYF
V: TRBV28; J: TRBJ1-1; CDR3: CASRAFNGSPGF
V: TRBV5-1; J: TRBJ2-7; CDR3: CASSKGQGYEQYF
V: TRBV10-3; J: TRBJ2-3; CDR3: CAIREGQQDTQYF